Listed below are T cell receptor beta chains from one sample, sequenced in a study of T cells after yellow fever vaccination. TCRdb called the 5' RACE reads again in MiXCR, with one record for every CDR3 protein. The table lists about 340,000 distinct CDR3 sequences, roughly an eighth of them singletons. This material consisted of CD4+ T cells sorted from PBMCs, taken 15 days after the yellow fever booster vaccination. The source is a man younger than 35 who received the YFV17D yellow fever vaccine. Both conserved end residues are part of each CDR3. Each record gives: clone size, J gene, V gene, D gene, CDR3 DNA, CDR3 protein. The D gene is left open where the match is weak. Size is stated for part of the rows, as once, few or many counts, or as a class when the clone is expanded.

>few|TRBJ2-5|TRBV2|-
TGTGCCAGCAGTGAGGAGGACATAAGGGTCCAAGAGACCCAGTACTTC
CASSEEDIRVQETQYF
>many|TRBJ2-1|TRBV4-3|-
TGCGCCAGCAGCCAAGCTCCTCCGGGGGGCGTATACAATGAGCAGTTCTTC
CASSQAPPGGVYNEQFF
>-|TRBJ2-7|TRBV7-9|-
TGTGCCAGCAGTTCGGGCCCTGGTAACGAGCAGTACTTC
CASSSGPGNEQYF
>-|TRBJ2-1|TRBV7-9|TRBD1
TGTGCCAGCAGCATACAGGGGGTTGGGGAGCAGTTCTTC
CASSIQGVGEQFF
>-|TRBJ2-3|TRBV4-1|TRBD2
TGCGCCAGCAGCCAAGATCTAGCGGGGCGTACAGATACGCAGTATTTT
CASSQDLAGRTDTQYF
>-|TRBJ1-5|TRBV6-5|-
TGTGCCAGCAGTCGGACAGCCTCACCGCCCCAGCATTTT
CASSRTASPPQHF
>-|TRBJ2-2|TRBV5-1|-
TGCGCCAGCATGCGAACCCGTTCCCAATCCGGGGAGCTGTTTTTT
CASMRTRSQSGELFF
>few|TRBJ1-6|TRBV5-6|TRBD1
TGTGCCAGCAGCTTGCCCCCGGGACAGAATTCACCCCTCCACTTT
CASSLPPGQNSPLHF
>-|TRBJ2-1|TRBV5-1|TRBD2
TGCGCCAGCAGCGTCGGACTAGTCTACAATGAGCAGTTCTTC
CASSVGLVYNEQFF
>-|TRBJ1-5|TRBV20-1|TRBD1
TGCAGTGCTAGAGCGGGTGGGACAGGGGTCTTCAATCAGCCCCAGCATTTT
CSARAGGTGVFNQPQHF
>few|TRBJ2-7|TRBV20-1|-
TGCAGTGCTAACAGGGCTAATCACGAGCAGTACTTC
CSANRANHEQYF
>few|TRBJ1-1|TRBV18|-
TGTGCCAGCTCAACGTCTCGGGACACTGAAGCTTTCTTT
CASSTSRDTEAFF
>few|TRBJ1-2|TRBV20-1|-
TGCAGTGCTAGTGTGGGGAACCATGGCTACACCTTC
CSASVGNHGYTF
>many|TRBJ1-5|TRBV7-2|-
TGTGCCAGCAGCCCGGACAGTTATCAGCCCCAGCATTTT
CASSPDSYQPQHF
>few|TRBJ2-7|TRBV5-1|-
TGCGCCAGCAGCGGGCCGGGGGTTAAGTACGAGCAGTACTTC
CASSGPGVKYEQYF
>-|TRBJ1-2|TRBV6-1|-
TGTGCCAGCAGTGAAGTTCCCGGGGGAGGTGGCTACACCTTC
CASSEVPGGGGYTF
>-|TRBJ2-5|TRBV6-2/TRBV6-3|-
TGTGCCAGCAGTCGGGGTTGGGGGCAGGGGGAGACCCAGTACTTC
CASSRGWGQGETQYF
>-|TRBJ1-5|TRBV5-1|-
TGCGCCAGCAGCTTGGGTGGTGGGGATTTTCAGCCCCAGCATTTT
CASSLGGGDFQPQHF
>-|TRBJ1-2|TRBV7-9|-
TGTGCCAGCAGTTACGGAGGAGGTATCTATGGCTACACCTTC
CASSYGGGIYGYTF
>-|TRBJ1-1|TRBV5-6|-
TGTGCCAGCAGCTTGCAACAGGGCACTGAAGCTTTCTTT
CASSLQQGTEAFF
>-|TRBJ2-2|TRBV19|TRBD1
TGTGCCAGTAGGACCGGGACAGGGAGGGCCGGGGAGCTGTTTTTT
CASRTGTGRAGELFF
>few|TRBJ2-3|TRBV7-8|TRBD2
TGTGCCAGCGGCGGGGGGGGTACAAATACGCAGTATTTT
CASGGGGTNTQYF